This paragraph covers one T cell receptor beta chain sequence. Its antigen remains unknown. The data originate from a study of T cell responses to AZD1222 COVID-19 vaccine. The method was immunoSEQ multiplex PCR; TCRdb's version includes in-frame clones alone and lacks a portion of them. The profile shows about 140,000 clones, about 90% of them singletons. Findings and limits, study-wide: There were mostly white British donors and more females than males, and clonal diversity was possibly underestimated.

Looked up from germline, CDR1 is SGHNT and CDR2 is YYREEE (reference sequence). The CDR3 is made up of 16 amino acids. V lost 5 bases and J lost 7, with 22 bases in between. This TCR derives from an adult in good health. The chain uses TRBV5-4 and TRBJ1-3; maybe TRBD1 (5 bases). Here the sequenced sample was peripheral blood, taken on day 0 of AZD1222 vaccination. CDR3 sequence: CASSPRTLGEGNTIYF. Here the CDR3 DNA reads TGTGCCAGCAGTCCCCGGACTTTAGGGGAGGGTAACACCATATATTTT.